These 6 T cell receptor beta chains originate from one sample sequenced in a study of T cell responses to AZD1222 COVID-19 vaccine. The assay was immunoSEQ multiplex PCR, and TCRdb's table has in-frame clones only and misses some. This table holds more than 100,000 clones, more than 75% found once. Specimen: peripheral blood, collected on day 0 of AZD1222 vaccination. Receptors were obtained from an adult in good health.

The V call is TRBV6-5, the J call TRBJ1-2; no firm D call. This CDR3 spans 12 amino acids. Trimming pared 1 base from V and 7 bases from J, leaving 7 bases between. Germline lookup yields CDR1 MNHEY and CDR2 SVGAGI. As DNA, the CDR3 is TGTGCCAGCAGTTACTGGGCAGGTGGCTACACCTTC. This translates into CASSYWAGGYTF.

This clone appeared once. The chain carries TRBV7-2 and TRBJ2-7, with D possibly called TRBD1 or TRBD2 (6 bases each). Germline V CDR1 and CDR2: SGHTA, FQGNSA. The CDR3 sequence is 15 residues long. Trimming cost V 5 bases and J 5 bases, with 19 bases left between them. CDR3 sequence reads: CASSAGQSRIDEQYF. For the CDR3, the DNA is TGTGCCAGCAGCGCGGGACAATCCAGGATCGACGAGCAGTACTTC.

The rearrangement uses TRBV5-6 and TRBJ1-5; D is undetermined. Germline loops: CDR1 SGHDT, CDR2 YYEEEE. CDR3 length: 16 amino acids. Trimming removed 3 bases from V and 8 bases from J, with 21 bases in between. CDR3 in amino acids: CASSSFGNLRREPQHF. DNA for the CDR3: TGTGCCAGCAGCTCTTTCGGTAATTTGCGCAGAGAGCCCCAGCATTTT.

The rearrangement joins TRBV6-1 to TRBJ2-4, with a weak D call TRBD2 (6 bases). This CDR3 region has 19 residues. V lost 3 bases to trimming and J lost 0 bases, with 21 bases between them. CDR1 is MNHNS and CDR2 is SASEGT in the germline V gene. In DNA form, the CDR3 reads TGTGCCAGCAGTGACCAGACGGGGGTTGGGGTTCTAGCCAAAAACATTCAGTACTTC. It yields the protein CASSDQTGVGVLAKNIQYF.

The chain carries TRBV4-1 and TRBJ1-5; D remains ambiguous. This CDR3 region has 16 residues. With 3 bases removed from V and 4 bases from J, the gap between germline ends came to 16 bases. Per the germline V gene, CDR1 is MGHRA and CDR2 is YSYEKL. The CDR3 DNA follows: TGCGCCAGCAGCCAGGTCCTGGGAACCCGAAATCAGCCCCAGCATTTT. It translates to CASSQVLGTRNQPQHF.

V is TRBV5-4 and J is TRBJ2-2, with TRBD1 matching 8 bases. The germline V gene has CDR1 SGHNT and CDR2 YYREEE (reference sequence). V dropped 1 base and J dropped 1; count of bases not matched to a gene: 3. The CDR3 totals 16 residues. CDR3 protein: CASSLTGQGNTGELFF. The CDR3 nucleotides read TGTGCCAGCAGCTTGACAGGACAGGGGAACACCGGGGAGCTGTTTTTT.